The 15 T cell receptor beta chains below come from one sample, sequenced in a study of blood T cells in healthy people across ages. A second 7 to 11 cycle PCR used barcoded and J-beta primers. TCRdb re-derived calls from the 5' RACE reads in MiXCR, one entry per CDR3 protein. The sample lists under 2 million distinct CDR3 sequences, about 32% seen once, with 10% to 12% in the top ten. Source material: blood. These receptors were taken from a woman aged 30 to 39 in good health.

This clonotype was seen at least ten times. This chain uses TRBV20-1 with TRBJ1-2, with 7 bases that match TRBD1. Germline assignment: CDR1 DFQATT and CDR2 SNEGSKA (reference sequence). The CDR3 spans 13 residues. The V and J ends lost 6 bases and 2 bases, in that order; junction bases with no gene match: 6. CDR3 DNA: TGCAGTGCGGAACCACAGGGGAACTATGGCTACACCTTC. It codes for CSAEPQGNYGYTF.

The V gene is TRBV18, the J gene TRBJ2-2; tentative D call: TRBD1 (6 bases). There are 17 residues in the CDR3. V lost 3 bases and J lost 2, with 16 bases in between. Germline CDR1 reads KGHSH; CDR2 reads LQKENI. The CDR3 sequence: CASSPSQATGNTGELFF. The CDR3 DNA reads TGTGCCAGCTCACCCTCCCAAGCGACAGGAAACACCGGGGAGCTGTTTTTT.

This chain links TRBV10-3 with TRBJ2-3, with D possibly matching TRBD2 (6 bases). The CDR3 contains 14 residues. The V and J ends lost 8 bases and 7 bases respectively, with 19 bases between them. CDR1 is ENHRY, CDR2 SYGVKD, per germline. CDR3 residues: CAIVQGGGVYTQYF. CDR3 DNA sequence: TGTGCCATCGTCCAGGGAGGCGGGGTGTATACGCAGTATTTT.

As regards this clonotype: The junction shows a germline mismatch at one end, possibly a read error. V usage is TRBV20-1 and J usage is TRBJ2-7; D could derive from TRBD1 or TRBD2 (6 bases each). CDR1 is DFQATT, CDR2 SNEGSKA, per germline (reference sequence). The CDR3 length is 13 residues. DNA for the CDR3: TGCAGTGCTAGGGACGGGGGCTCCTACGAGCGGTACTTC. This gives the protein CSARDGGSYERYF.

The V call is TRBV9, the J call TRBJ2-2; 10 bases match TRBD2. CDR1 and CDR2 (germline): SGDLS, YYNGEE. This CDR3 contains 15 residues. V shed 5 bases, J shed 6 bases, and the junction held 7 bases outside the gene matches. For the CDR3, the DNA is TGTGCCAGCAGTCTTAGCGGGGGGCTCGCCGGGGAGCTGTTTTTT. Translating it yields CASSLSGGLAGELFF.

In nucleotides, the CDR3 is TGTGCCACTGTACCCACTGAAGCTTTCTTT. Encoded protein: CATVPTEAFF. V and J are TRBV28 and TRBJ1-1; D is unresolved. V lost 10 bases and J lost 4, with 7 bases in between. The CDR3 spans 10 residues. Germline V gene sequence: CDR1 MDHEN, CDR2 SYDVKM.

This clonotype was counted once. A much larger clone sits a single nucleotide away, making a read error possible. This sequence joins TRBV4-1 and TRBJ2-7, with 8 bases matching TRBD1. In germline, CDR1 is MGHRA, CDR2 YSYEKL. This CDR3 has 14 residues. The CDR3 loop is CARSQLQGAYEQYF. CDR3 DNA: TGCGCCAGAAGCCAACTACAGGGGGCCTACGAGCAGTACTTC.

The chain employs TRBV7-2 and TRBJ2-4; 8 positions match TRBD2. This CDR3 is 16 amino acids long. V lost 1 base, J lost 13 bases, and 15 bases stayed unmatched. In germline, CDR1 is SGHTA, CDR2 FQGNSA. CDR3: CASSLGGGRLDNEQYF. The CDR3, as DNA: TGTGCCAGCAGCTTAGGTGGCGGGAGGTTAGACAATGAGCAGTACTTC. Supplemented by reference TRBV7-2 and TRBJ2-4, the full variable domain reads GAGVSQSPSNKVTEKGKDVELRCDPISGHTALYWYRQSLGQGLEFLIYFQGNSAPDKSGLPSDRFSAERTGGSVSTLTIQRTQQEDSAVYLCASSLGGGRLDNEQYFGAGTRLSVL.

Only a few counts were recorded for this clonotype. The chain joins TRBV18 to TRBJ2-1; D is unclear. The germline CDR1 and CDR2 sequences are KGHSH and LQKENI. V dropped 1 base and J dropped 6 bases, with 10 bases sitting between them. The CDR3 is 14 amino acids. The CDR3 sequence is CASSPQQETNEQFF. CDR3 bases: TGTGCCAGCTCACCACAGCAGGAGACCAATGAGCAGTTCTTC.

This rearrangement joins TRBV9 to TRBJ1-5, with TRBD1 identical over 7 bases. Trimming removed 5 bases from V and 0 bases from J; junction bases left unmatched: 5. CDR1 and CDR2 (germline): SGDLS, YYNGEE. The CDR3 totals 15 residues. As DNA, the CDR3 is TGTGCCAGCAGTCGACAGGGCTATAGCAATCAGCCCCAGCATTTT. Its translation is CASSRQGYSNQPQHF.

This clonotype has just a few counts. The chain is built from TRBV28 and TRBJ2-7; 7 nucleotides align to TRBD1. V trimming: 2 bases; J trimming: 3 bases; junction bases outside the gene matches: 4. Per germline, CDR1 MDHEN and CDR2 SYDVKM. This CDR3 comprises 14 residues. In DNA form, the CDR3 reads TGTGCCAGCAGTTTAGGGACAGAAGGCTACGAGCAGTACTTC. Translation gives CASSLGTEGYEQYF.

As regards this clonotype: Sequence at one end of the junction differs from germline and may be a read error. The V gene is TRBV5-5, the J gene TRBJ2-7; D possibly matches TRBD1 or TRBD2 (7 bases each). CDR3 size: 17 residues. Germline V CDR1 and CDR2: SGHKS, YYEKEE (reference sequence). In nucleotides, the CDR3 is TGTGCCAGCAGCTGGGGAGGGGGCGGCGACGCCTCCTACGGGCAGTACTTC. Its protein is CASSWGGGGDASYGQYF.

The chain uses TRBV12-3 or TRBV12-4 and TRBJ2-2; TRBD2 might be the D (7 bases). Between the trimmed V and J ends, which lost 7 bases and 7 bases, there was a span of 22 bases. The CDR3 spans 16 residues. CDR3 loop: CASTPDGRGPNGELFF. The CDR3 coding sequence is TGTGCCAGCACCCCCGATGGGCGGGGGCCGAACGGGGAGCTGTTTTTT.

Many counts were recorded for this clonotype. CDR3 residues: CATSRDHEQYF. The CDR3 DNA reads TGTGCCACCAGCAGAGATCACGAGCAGTACTTC. V and J are TRBV15 and TRBJ2-7; D call uncertain. CDR1 and CDR2 (germline): LNHNV, YYDKDF (reference sequence). With 0 bases removed from V and 5 bases from J, the gap between germline ends came to 2 bases. This CDR3 is 11 amino acids long.

CDR3 loop: CASSLAQGPSQETQYF. The CDR3 DNA sequence: TGCGCCAGCAGCTTGGCCCAGGGACCCAGCCAAGAGACCCAGTACTTC. V usage is TRBV5-1 and J usage is TRBJ2-5; possibly TRBD1 or TRBD2 for D (5 bases each). CDR1 is SGHRS and CDR2 is YFSETQ in the germline V gene. The germline V and J ends were trimmed by 0 bases and 1 base, with 13 bases remaining between them. The CDR3 spans 16 residues.